These 17 T cell receptor beta chains share one sample of origin, sequenced in a study of multiple sclerosis patients with progressive multifocal leukoencephalopathy. Method: immunoSEQ multiplex PCR; TCRdb's copy keeps in-frame clones and lacks some. The sample lists about 32,000 clones, 92% seen once, with 1.9% in the top ten. Time point indicated: before natalizumab initiation. Sequencing was carried out using PBMCs. The receptor set was obtained from a man aged 25 to 40 with multiple sclerosis.

This chain connects TRBV5-1 to TRBJ2-7; tentative D call: TRBD2 (5 bases). This CDR3 comprises 14 residues. The V and J ends lost 1 base and 2 bases respectively, with 10 bases between them. Looked up from germline, CDR1 is SGHRS and CDR2 is YFSETQ. The CDR3: CASSLSGSTYEQYF. In DNA, the CDR3 is TGCGCCAGCAGCTTGAGCGGCAGTACCTACGAGCAGTACTTC.

The V call is TRBV5-1, the J call TRBJ1-5; D unresolved. Trimming pared 0 bases from V and 1 base from J, leaving 8 bases between. The CDR3 contains 15 residues. In germline, CDR1 is SGHRS, CDR2 YFSETQ. The CDR3 here is CASSLGWGSNQPQHF. CDR3 nucleotide sequence: TGCGCCAGCAGCTTGGGATGGGGAAGCAATCAGCCCCAGCATTTT.

The J gene is TRBJ1-5, the V gene TRBV9; D perhaps matches TRBD1 (5 bases). The V and J ends lost 0 bases and 2 bases respectively, with 15 bases between them. Per germline, CDR1 SGDLS and CDR2 YYNGEE. The CDR3 sequence is 17 residues long. The CDR3: CASSVDPGAPGNQPQHF. The CDR3 nucleotides are TGTGCCAGCAGCGTAGATCCCGGGGCACCGGGCAATCAGCCCCAGCATTTT.

This clone was seen a single time. The rearrangement uses TRBV5-5 and TRBJ2-7; possible D gene TRBD1, 6 bases. V was cut by 1 base and J by 4 bases, with 12 bases left in between. Looked up from germline, CDR1 is SGHKS and CDR2 is YYEKEE (reference sequence). The length of the CDR3 is 14 residues. CDR3 sequence reads: CASSLRDTIYEQYV. In DNA, the CDR3 is TGTGCCAGCAGCTTGCGGGACACAATTTACGAGCAGTACGTC.

CDR3 region: CASSLGFETQYF. The CDR3 coding sequence is TGCGCCAGCAGCTTGGGGTTTGAGACCCAGTACTTC. J is TRBJ2-5 and V is TRBV5-1; no firm D call. Germline-derived CDR1 and CDR2 are SGHRS and YFSETQ. Deletions cut 0 bases from V and 5 bases from J, with 5 bases between. The CDR3 has 12 residues.

This clone was seen more than once but under ten times. The chain combines TRBV19 with TRBJ1-3; D not certain. Germline assignment: CDR1 LNHDA and CDR2 SQIVND (reference sequence). V was clipped by 4 bases and J by 0 bases, with 10 bases between them. This CDR3 has 15 amino acids. This CDR3 reads CASSRFLSSGNTIYF. CDR3 sequence (DNA): TGTGCCAGTAGTAGGTTCCTTAGCTCTGGAAACACCATATATTTT.

J is TRBJ2-2 and V is TRBV9, with D possibly called TRBD1 or TRBD2 (6 bases each). The V end lost 6 bases, the J end lost 4 bases, and 22 bases lay between the germline ends. Per the germline V gene, CDR1 is SGDLS and CDR2 is YYNGEE. CDR3 size: 17 residues. The CDR3 loop reads CASNPFGGARGTGELFF. For the CDR3, the DNA is TGTGCCAGCAACCCGTTCGGGGGCGCAAGGGGCACCGGGGAGCTGTTTTTT.

This rearrangement joins TRBV19 to TRBJ2-1; 9 nucleotides match TRBD2. V shed 3 bases and J 7 bases; nucleotides not matched to a gene: 10. CDR3 length: 16 residues. Germline CDR1 and CDR2: LNHDA and SQIVND (reference sequence). Written as DNA, the CDR3 is TGTGCCAGTAGTATGCGTGGTAGCGGGAGTAAAAATGAGCAGTTCTTC. Residues: CASSMRGSGSKNEQFF.

The chain couples TRBV4-1 to TRBJ2-1; possible D gene TRBD1, 6 bases. This CDR3 is built from 15 residues. Trimming shortened V by 4 bases and J by 5 bases, and 15 bases separated the two germline ends. Germline V gene sequence: CDR1 MGHRA, CDR2 YSYEKL. As DNA, the CDR3 is TGCGCCAGCAGCCTGGGCCCAGGGGAAGACAATGAGCAGTTCTTC. It codes for CASSLGPGEDNEQFF.

This clone was picked up one time. CDR3 amino acids: CASSPRPRANTGELFF. In DNA, the CDR3 is TGTGCCAGCAGCCCCCGCCCTCGCGCGAACACCGGGGAGCTGTTTTTT. This chain links TRBV7-9 with TRBJ2-2, with D hard to call. Germline CDR1 SEHNR, CDR2 FQNEAQ (reference sequence). V was trimmed by 5 bases and J by 0 bases, leaving 13 bases between them. The length of the CDR3 is 16 residues.

The chain employs TRBV19 and TRBJ1-5; D gene uncertain. V gave up 1 base and J gave up 2 bases, with 3 bases separating them. The CDR3 has 13 amino acids. Germline lookup yields CDR1 LNHDA and CDR2 SQIVND (reference sequence). CDR3: CASSIGGNQPQHF. Written as DNA, the CDR3 is TGTGCCAGTAGTATAGGGGGCAATCAGCCCCAGCATTTT.

V is TRBV4-3 and J is TRBJ2-7, with 7 bases aligning to TRBD1. This CDR3 comprises 15 residues. Germline CDR1 is LGHNA and CDR2 is YSLEER. Trimming removed 0 bases from V and 4 bases from J; junction bases left unmatched: 6. In DNA, the CDR3 is TGCGCCAGCAGCCAAGAAAGAGGGACAGCTTACGAGCAGTACTTC. Encoded protein: CASSQERGTAYEQYF.

This clone was found a few times. The rearrangement links TRBV2 to TRBJ2-5; 8 nucleotides agree with TRBD2. This CDR3 region has 14 residues. Germline values: CDR1 SNHLY, CDR2 FYNNEI. V gave up 6 bases and J gave up 5 bases; unmatched junction bases: 8. The CDR3 region has the DNA TGTGCCAGCAGGTATACTAGCGGCGCTGAGACCCAGTACTTC. This gives the protein CASRYTSGAETQYF.

This chain joins TRBV27 and TRBJ1-4; D is uncertain. V lost 0 bases and J 10 bases, leaving 9 bases between the germline ends. The CDR3 covers 13 residues. The V gene's germline CDR1 is MNHEY and CDR2 SMNVEV (reference sequence). The CDR3 sequence is CASSLSVRGKLFF. For the CDR3, the DNA is TGTGCCAGCAGTTTATCAGTTCGAGGAAAACTGTTTTTT.

This clone was observed a few times. The rearrangement links TRBV7-7 to TRBJ2-3; D is uncertain. Germline CDR1 is SSHAT and CDR2 is FNYEAQ (reference sequence). The CDR3 contains 13 residues. Trimming pared 5 bases from V and 6 bases from J, leaving 12 bases between. The DNA for the CDR3 is TGTGCCAGCAGCCCTCTAACCCCGGATACGCAGTATTTT. This sequence encodes CASSPLTPDTQYF.

The chain combines TRBV7-2 with TRBJ2-1; 12 bases map to TRBD2. The CDR3 sequence is 16 residues long. V shed 6 bases, J shed 10 bases, and the junction held 13 bases outside the gene matches. CDR1 and CDR2 (germline): SGHTA, FQGNSA. Written as DNA, the CDR3 is TGTGCCAGCAGGCCGATGATGGCTAGCGGGAGGGCCGAGCAGTTCTTC. Translation gives CASRPMMASGRAEQFF.

The V and J genes are TRBV18 and TRBJ2-6; maybe TRBD1 (6 bases). Germline CDR1 reads KGHSH; CDR2 reads LQKENI. The CDR3 covers 17 residues. The V gene lost 3 bases and the J gene lost 2 bases, with 14 bases spanning the gap. For the CDR3, the DNA is TGTGCCAGCTCACCTGCACCTGCAGGGGCTGGGGCCAACGTCCTGACTTTC. This gives the protein CASSPAPAGAGANVLTF.